In this sample, the clone carrying this T cell receptor (beta chain) turned up many times. Antigen: not known. These data come from a study of blood T cells in healthy people across ages. Findings and caveats of the study: It was not possible, with unsorted PBMCs, to conclusively compare naive and antigen-experienced cells.

Per-sample PBMC isolation yielded at least 6.5 million cells. V was pared by 1 base and J by 6 bases, with 3 bases of the junction left unmatched. Per germline, CDR1 SGHTA and CDR2 FQGNSA. The CDR3 has 15 amino acids. A J-beta primer mix and a sample-barcoded 5' primer were used in a second PCR of about 7 to 11 cycles. TCRdb redid the calling of the 5' RACE reads with MiXCR, one entry per CDR3 protein. The table lists a few hundred thousand distinct CDR3 sequences, roughly a quarter of them singletons, with 3% to 4% in the top ten. These sequences were also reported in another study, on T cells of mothers and their children. Per that study: The study found slightly higher but non-significant overlap in related versus unrelated mother-child pairs.

The specimen was blood. The clonotype was recovered from a boy between 2 and 10 years old in good health. V and J are TRBV7-2 and TRBJ2-3; 11 nucleotides agree with TRBD2. CDR3 bases: TGTGCCAGCAGCTTAGGGCCTAGCGGGAGGGATACGCAGTATTTT. This encodes CASSLGPSGRDTQYF.